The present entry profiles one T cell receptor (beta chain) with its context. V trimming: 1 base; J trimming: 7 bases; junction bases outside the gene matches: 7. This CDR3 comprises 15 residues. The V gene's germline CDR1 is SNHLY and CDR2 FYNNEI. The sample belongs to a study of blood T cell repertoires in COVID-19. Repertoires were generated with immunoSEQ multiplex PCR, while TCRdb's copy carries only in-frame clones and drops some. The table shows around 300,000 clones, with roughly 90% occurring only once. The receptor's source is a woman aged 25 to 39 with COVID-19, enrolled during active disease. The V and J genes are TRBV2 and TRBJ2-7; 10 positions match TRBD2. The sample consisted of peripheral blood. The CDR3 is CASSEELAGAREQYF. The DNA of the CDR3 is TGTGCCAGCAGTGAAGAGCTAGCGGGAGCTCGGGAGCAGTACTTC.